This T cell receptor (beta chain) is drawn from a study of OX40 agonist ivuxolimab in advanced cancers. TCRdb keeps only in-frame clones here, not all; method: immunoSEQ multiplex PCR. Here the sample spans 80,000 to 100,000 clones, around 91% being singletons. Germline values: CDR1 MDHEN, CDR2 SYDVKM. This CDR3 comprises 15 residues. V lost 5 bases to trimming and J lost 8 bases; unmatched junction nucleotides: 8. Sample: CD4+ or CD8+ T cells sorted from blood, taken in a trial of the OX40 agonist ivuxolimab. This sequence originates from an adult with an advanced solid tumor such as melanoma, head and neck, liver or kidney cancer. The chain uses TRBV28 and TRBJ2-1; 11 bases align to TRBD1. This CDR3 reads CASSLGTGGGDEQFF. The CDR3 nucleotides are TGTGCCAGCAGTCTAGGGACAGGGGGAGGCGATGAGCAGTTCTTC. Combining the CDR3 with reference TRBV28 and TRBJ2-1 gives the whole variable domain DVKVTQSSRYLVKRTGEKVFLECVQDMDHENMFWYRQDPGLGLRLIYFSYDVKMKEKGDIPEGYSVSREKKERFSLILESASTNQTSMYLCASSLGTGGGDEQFFGPGTRLTVL.